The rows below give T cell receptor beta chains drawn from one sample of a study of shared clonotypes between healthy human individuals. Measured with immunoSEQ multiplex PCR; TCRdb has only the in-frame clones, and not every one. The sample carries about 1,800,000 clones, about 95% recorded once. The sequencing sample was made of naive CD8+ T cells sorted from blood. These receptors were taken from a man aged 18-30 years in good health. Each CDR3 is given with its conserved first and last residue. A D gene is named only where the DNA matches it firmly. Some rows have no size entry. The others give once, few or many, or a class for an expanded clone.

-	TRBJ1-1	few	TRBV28	TGTGCCAGCAGTATCCAGGGGTCCGTCACTGAAGCTTTCTTT	CASSIQGSVTEAFF
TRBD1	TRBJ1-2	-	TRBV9	TGTGCCAGCAGCCCCCTCGGACAGGGGGCGTTAGATTCCGGCTACACCTTC	CASSPLGQGALDSGYTF
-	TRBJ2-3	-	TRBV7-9	TGTGCCAGCAGCTTAGGACAGAGCACAGATACGCAGTATTTT	CASSLGQSTDTQYF
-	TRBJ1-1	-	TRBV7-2	TGTGCCAGCAGCTTAGTAGCGATGAACACTGAAGCTTTCTTT	CASSLVAMNTEAFF
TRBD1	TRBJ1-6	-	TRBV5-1	TGCGCCAGCAGTTCCGGGACAGGGATGACACCCCTCCACTTT	CASSSGTGMTPLHF
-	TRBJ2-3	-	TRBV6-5	TGTGCCTGCTCCGGGACTCACACAGATACGCAGTATTTT	CACSGTHTDTQYF
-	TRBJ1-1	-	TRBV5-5	TGTGCCAGCAGCTTTAGGGTGAACACTGAAGCTTTCTTT	CASSFRVNTEAFF
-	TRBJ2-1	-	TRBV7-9	TGTGCCAGCAGCTTAGAGGACTATGAGCAGTTCTTC	CASSLEDYEQFF
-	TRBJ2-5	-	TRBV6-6	TGTGCCAGCAGTGGGACCGGGACAAGGGAGACCCAGTACTTC	CASSGTGTRETQYF
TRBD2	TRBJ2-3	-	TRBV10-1	TGCGCCAGCAGTCTTGGGACTAGACGAGGCACAGATACGCAGTATTTT	CASSLGTRRGTDTQYF
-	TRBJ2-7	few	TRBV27	TGTGCCAGCAGTCAGGGGCCCGGAGGGGGGTCTCGCGAGCAGTACTTC	CASSQGPGGGSREQYF
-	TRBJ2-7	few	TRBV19	TGTGCCAGTAGTATCCGGGACAAGTCCTACGAGCAGTACTTC	CASSIRDKSYEQYF
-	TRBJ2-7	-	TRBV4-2	TGTGCCAGCAGCCAAGATGCAGGGTTGCCCAACGAGCAGTACTTC	CASSQDAGLPNEQYF
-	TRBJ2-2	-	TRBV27	TGTGCCAGCAGTTTATCACGGGGAACCGGGGAGCTGTTTTTT	CASSLSRGTGELFF
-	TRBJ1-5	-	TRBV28	TGTGCCAGCAGTTTAGGGACCAGGGAAAGCAATCAGCCCCAGCATTTT	CASSLGTRESNQPQHF
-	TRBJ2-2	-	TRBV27	TGTGCCAGCAGTTACAGGGCCACCGGGGAGCTGTTTTTT	CASSYRATGELFF
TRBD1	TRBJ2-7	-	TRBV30	TGTGCCTGGAGTGGAGGACAGGGGAGCTACGAGCAGTACTTC	CAWSGGQGSYEQYF
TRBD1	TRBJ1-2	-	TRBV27	TGTGCCAGCAGTTCAGTACCGGGACAGGGGTGGGGCTACACCTTC	CASSSVPGQGWGYTF
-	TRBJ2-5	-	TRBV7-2	TGTGCCAGCAGCTTTCCCGGGTCCCAAGAGACCCAGTACTTC	CASSFPGSQETQYF
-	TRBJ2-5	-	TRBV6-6	TGTGCCAGCAGTTACGTGGGCCGGAAAGAGACCCAGTACTTC	CASSYVGRKETQYF
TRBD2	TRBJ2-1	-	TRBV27	TGTGCCAGCAGTTTCGCGGGAGGCAATGAGCAGTTCTTC	CASSFAGGNEQFF
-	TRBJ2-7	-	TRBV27	TGTGCCAGCAGTCTAGCAGGAGCCGGGACAAATTACGAGCAGTACTTC	CASSLAGAGTNYEQYF
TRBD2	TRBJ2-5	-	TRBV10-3	TGTGCCATCAGTGAAATCAAGCGGGAGTTCATCCAAGAGACCCAGTACTTC	CAISEIKREFIQETQYF
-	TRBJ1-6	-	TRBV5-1	TGCGCCAGCAGCTTCGGGGACACCTATAATTCACCCCTCCACTTT	CASSFGDTYNSPLHF
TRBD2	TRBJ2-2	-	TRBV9	TGTGCCAGCAGTAGCCTGGGGACTAGTAGGGCTCAGGACACCGGGGAGCTGTTTTTT	CASSSLGTSRAQDTGELFF
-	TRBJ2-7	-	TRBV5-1	TGCGCCAGCTTGAAGCAGCCCGGTTGGGACGAGCAGTACTTC	CASLKQPGWDEQYF
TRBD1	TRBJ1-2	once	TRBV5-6	TGTGCCAGCAGCTTCCAGGACAGGGCCCTCTTC	CASSFQDRALF
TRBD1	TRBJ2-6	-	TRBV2	TGTGCCAGCACCCACTTCGGACAGGATTACTCTGGGGCCAACGTCCTGACTTTC	CASTHFGQDYSGANVLTF
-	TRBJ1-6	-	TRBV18	TGTGCCAGCTCACCGCTTTTGGGGGATGTATCGGGGGCTGCAGGCTCACCCCTCCACTTT	CASSPLLGDVSGAAGSPLHF
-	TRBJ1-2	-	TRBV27	TGTGCCAGCTCGCCGACAGGATATGGCTACACCTTC	CASSPTGYGYTF
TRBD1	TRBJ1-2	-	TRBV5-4	TGTGCCAGCAGCCGGGACAGGGGCTTCTATGGCTACACCTTC	CASSRDRGFYGYTF
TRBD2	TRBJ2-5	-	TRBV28	TGTGCCAGCAGTTTGGCGGGGGGCTGGGAGACCCAGTACTTC	CASSLAGGWETQYF